Sequencing of this T cell receptor beta chain was carried out in a study of patients and donors after allogeneic stem cell transplantation. The ends were cut back, 3 bases at V and 5 bases at J, with 17 bases in the middle. Germline loops: CDR1 SGHRS, CDR2 YFSETQ. The CDR3 extends over 15 amino acids. TCRdb fed the RT-PCR reads into MiXCR, producing one record per CDR3 protein. The repertoire holds 390,000 or so distinct CDR3 sequences, with around 15% as singletons. V gene TRBV5-1 combines with J gene TRBJ1-1; a possible D gene is TRBD1 (5 bases). Sequenced material: blood, either unsorted or a sorted T cell fraction (not recorded which). The receptor comes from a human donor who was either an allogeneic HSCT recipient or a stem cell or donor lymphocyte infusion donor (not recorded which). It is not recorded whose cells these are; they may come from a transplant donor. The CDR3 nucleotides read TGCGCCAGCAGCTGGGGCGGGAGGGGATGGACTGAAGCTTTCTTT. It is translated as CASSWGGRGWTEAFF. The whole variable domain, filled in from reference TRBV5-1 and TRBJ1-1, reads KAGVTQTPRYLIKTRGQQVTLSCSPISGHRSVSWYQQTPGQGLQFLFEYFSETQRNKGNFPGRFSGRQFSNSRSEMNVSTLELGDSALYLCASSWGGRGWTEAFFGQGTRLTVV.